The clone carrying this TCR beta chain has at least ten counts. Its antigen is still unknown. With a J-beta primer mix and a sample-barcoded 5' primer, a second PCR ran about 7 to 11 cycles. All cDNA molecules were each tagged by a template-switch adaptor with 12 random nucleotides. One entry per CDR3 protein, called by TCRdb with MiXCR from the 5' RACE reads. The data hold hundreds of thousands of distinct CDR3 sequences, with about 30% observed a single time. Germline CDR1 and CDR2: SQVTM and ANQGSEA. This CDR3 is 11 amino acids long. V was trimmed by 5 bases and J by 6 bases, leaving 10 bases between them. This specimen belongs to a study of blood T cells in healthy people across ages. Study findings and constraints: Diversity estimates drawn from one million T cells were deemed underestimates.

Input material: blood. This TCR was recovered from a woman older than 75 in good health. The V call is TRBV29-1, the J call TRBJ1-2; D possibly corresponds to TRBD1 (6 bases). CDR3 protein: CSVQGIDGYTF. DNA for the CDR3: TGCAGCGTTCAGGGGATTGATGGCTACACCTTC.